The rows below give T cell receptor beta chains drawn from one sample of a study of T cells after yellow fever vaccination. TCRdb redid the calling of the 5' RACE reads with MiXCR, one entry per CDR3 protein. Of 110,000 to 150,000 distinct CDR3 sequences listed, under 8% are singletons. Sequencing was performed on CD4+ T cells sorted from PBMCs, taken 10 days after the yellow fever booster vaccination. Receptors were obtained from a man aged 30 to 39 who received the YFV17D yellow fever vaccine. CDR3s include the opening cysteine and the closing phenylalanine or tryptophan. The D gene is left open where the match is weak. Clone size is given for some rows only: seen once, a few or many times, or a class if the clone is expanded.

v_gene	j_gene	d_gene	abundance	CDR3aa	CDR3nt
TRBV24-1	TRBJ2-1	NA	many	CATSDSTPRSYNEQFF	TGTGCCACCAGTGATTCAACCCCCCGCTCCTACAATGAGCAGTTCTTC
TRBV7-9	TRBJ2-7	NA	few	CASSELDYEQYF	TGTGCCAGCAGCGAGCTGGACTACGAGCAGTACTTC
TRBV12-3/TRBV12-4	TRBJ1-1	NA	many	CATSWALNTEAFF	TGTGCCACCTCGTGGGCCCTGAACACTGAAGCTTTCTTT
TRBV12-3/TRBV12-4	TRBJ1-1	NA	many	CASSYGTFGTEAFF	TGTGCCAGCAGTTACGGGACATTTGGCACTGAAGCTTTCTTT
TRBV7-2	TRBJ1-2	TRBD1	few	CASSSSPGQGLGYTF	TGTGCCAGCAGCTCTTCACCGGGACAGGGCTTAGGCTACACCTTC
TRBV5-1	TRBJ2-7	NA	many	CASSFDRGKNEQYF	TGCGCCAGCAGCTTTGATAGGGGGAAGAACGAGCAGTACTTC
TRBV7-2	TRBJ2-7	TRBD1	many	CASSLFSTGGVYEQYF	TGTGCCAGCAGCTTATTTTCGACAGGGGGGGTATACGAGCAGTACTTC
TRBV27	TRBJ2-1	TRBD1	many	CASLGTGTGNEQFF	TGTGCCAGCCTCGGGACAGGGACTGGCAATGAGCAGTTCTTC
TRBV5-1	TRBJ2-5	TRBD1	many	CASSLGQGAETQYF	TGCGCCAGCAGCTTGGGACAGGGGGCGGAGACCCAGTACTTC
TRBV30	TRBJ2-1	TRBD2	many	CAWDRSGTEQFF	TGTGCCTGGGACCGTAGCGGGACTGAGCAGTTCTTC
TRBV30	TRBJ2-1	NA	few	CAWSYGSYNEQFF	TGTGCCTGGAGTTACGGCTCCTACAATGAGCAGTTCTTC
TRBV4-3	TRBJ2-5	NA	many	CASSQELEETQYF	TGCGCCAGCAGCCAAGAGTTGGAAGAGACCCAGTACTTC
TRBV29-1	TRBJ2-7	TRBD2	many	CSVFPGGSYEQYF	TGCAGCGTTTTTCCGGGAGGCTCCTACGAGCAGTACTTC
TRBV27	TRBJ1-5	NA	NA	CASSLGGNNQPQHF	TGTGCCAGCAGCCTTGGGGGGAACAATCAGCCCCAGCATTTT
TRBV6-5	TRBJ2-7	TRBD2	many	CASSDSSGSSYEQYF	TGTGCCAGCAGCGACTCTAGCGGGAGCTCCTACGAGCAGTACTTC
TRBV3-1	TRBJ1-2	NA	many	CASSQDELGAGGYTF	TGTGCCAGCAGCCAAGATGAGCTGGGGGCTGGCGGCTACACCTTC
TRBV10-3	TRBJ2-3	TRBD2	many	CAISESKASGKTQYF	TGTGCCATCAGTGAGTCGAAAGCTAGCGGGAAAACGCAGTATTTT
TRBV12-3/TRBV12-4	TRBJ2-5	TRBD2	many	CASSFREGKETQYF	TGTGCCAGCAGTTTCCGGGAGGGAAAAGAGACCCAGTACTTC
TRBV5-1	TRBJ2-5	NA	many	CASGILRQETQYF	TGCGCCAGCGGGATTCTCCGCCAAGAGACCCAGTACTTC
TRBV12-3/TRBV12-4	TRBJ2-3	NA	many	CASNRGYHTDTQYF	TGTGCCAGCAACCGGGGGTACCACACAGATACGCAGTATTTT
TRBV21-1	TRBJ2-6	NA	many	CASTNFRDRGQMTGANVLTF	TGTGCCAGCACAAACTTCCGGGACAGGGGACAAATGACTGGGGCCAACGTCCTGACTTTC
TRBV6-2/TRBV6-3	TRBJ2-2	TRBD1	few	CASSWTVTGGTGELFF	TGTGCCAGCAGTTGGACCGTGACAGGGGGCACCGGGGAGCTGTTTTTT
TRBV20-1	TRBJ2-7	NA	many	CSARTDRRSSYEQYF	TGCAGTGCTAGAACAGACAGACGAAGCTCCTACGAGCAGTACTTC
TRBV19	TRBJ1-1	NA	many	CASSIGGRQVNTEAFF	TGTGCCAGTAGTATCGGCGGTCGACAGGTCAACACTGAAGCTTTCTTT
TRBV6-5	TRBJ2-5	TRBD1	many	CASTRHASGGTQYF	TGTGCCTCAACGCGACACGCTTCAGGGGGGACCCAGTACTTC
TRBV29-1	TRBJ2-5	TRBD1	many	CSVGQGSSQETQYF	TGCAGCGTTGGACAGGGATCCAGCCAAGAGACCCAGTACTTC
TRBV5-4	TRBJ1-1	TRBD1	few	CASSPRGGLNTEAFF	TGTGCCAGCAGCCCCAGGGGGGGCCTGAACACTGAAGCTTTCTTT
TRBV5-4	TRBJ2-2	TRBD2	few	CASAGLAGPANTGELFF	TGTGCCAGCGCGGGACTAGCGGGGCCAGCGAACACCGGGGAGCTGTTTTTT
TRBV4-3	TRBJ2-3	NA	many	CASSQGRNTQYF	TGCGCCAGCAGCCAAGGACGGAATACGCAGTATTTT
TRBV25-1	TRBJ2-5	NA	many	CASSERAAGGQETQYF	TGTGCCAGCAGTGAACGAGCGGCTGGCGGGCAAGAGACCCAGTACTTC
TRBV29-1	TRBJ2-3	TRBD2	many	CSQGSGGTDTQYF	TGCAGCCAAGGGTCGGGGGGAACAGATACGCAGTATTTT